This passage covers 10 T cell receptor beta chains from one sample sequenced in a study of tissue T cells after allogeneic stem cell transplantation. Sequencing was performed with immunoSEQ multiplex PCR; in TCRdb, only in-frame clones are kept and a portion is missing. The data hold some 43,000 clones, with approximately 92% observed a single time. This specimen was blood, taken before transplantation. All receptors come from a woman aged 40 to 75 who later had graft-versus-host disease after an allogeneic stem cell transplant.

The chain has TRBV9 and TRBJ2-3; D call uncertain. Between the trimmed V and J ends, which lost 2 bases and 2 bases, there was a span of 12 bases. The CDR3 spans 15 residues. Germline loops: CDR1 SGDLS, CDR2 YYNGEE. The CDR3 DNA is TGTGCCAGCAGCGTTAGTCCCGTCACCACAGATACGCAGTATTTT. Residues: CASSVSPVTTDTQYF.

V usage is TRBV7-3 and J usage is TRBJ2-3, with D perhaps matching TRBD1 or TRBD2 (5 bases each). The CDR3 spans 16 residues. CDR1 SGHTA and CDR2 FQGTGA come from the germline V gene. V lost 5 bases, J lost 0 bases, and 15 bases lay in between. CDR3 protein: CASSLGTDTSTDTQYF. The CDR3 region has the DNA TGTGCCAGCAGCCTTGGGACGGATACTAGCACAGATACGCAGTATTTT.

The chain uses TRBV5-4 and TRBJ1-6, with TRBD1 matching 7 bases. In germline, CDR1 is SGHNT, CDR2 YYREEE (reference sequence). With 4 bases clipped from V and 10 bases from J, the junction kept 11 bases outside the gene matches. This CDR3 has 15 amino acids. Written as DNA, the CDR3 is TGTGCCAGCAGCCCGGACAGGTTTTCTGGGTCACCCCTCCACTTT. Translated, it gives CASSPDRFSGSPLHF.

The V gene is TRBV3-1 (or the pseudogene TRBV3-2), the J gene TRBJ2-1; tentatively, D is TRBD1 (5 bases). V was cut by 4 bases and J by 2 bases, with 12 bases left in between. The V gene's germline CDR1 is LGHDT and CDR2 YNNKEL (reference sequence). This CDR3 is built from 15 residues. The CDR3 region is CASSRGGATYNEQFF. The CDR3 bases are TGTGCCAGCAGCCGTGGTGGGGCGACCTACAATGAGCAGTTCTTC.

In this sample, this clone turned up once. The chain links TRBV6-6 to TRBJ2-3; the match to TRBD2 covers 13 bases. The CDR3 sequence is 16 residues long. The junction had 8 bases not matched to a gene; V was cut back by 6 bases and J by 5 bases. The V gene's germline CDR1 is MNHNY and CDR2 SVGAGI (reference sequence). The DNA of the CDR3 is TGTGCCAGCAGCCTCGGACTAGCGGGAGTTCGAGATACGCAGTATTTT. Translating it yields CASSLGLAGVRDTQYF.

V gene TRBV9 combines with J gene TRBJ1-1; D not resolved. Germline lookup yields CDR1 SGDLS and CDR2 YYNGEE. The CDR3 sequence is 13 residues long. Deletions cut 3 bases from V and 0 bases from J, with 6 bases between. The CDR3 sequence: CASSAHMNTEAFF. CDR3 in DNA: TGTGCCAGCAGCGCCCACATGAACACTGAAGCTTTCTTT.

This chain joins TRBV19 and TRBJ2-2, with 7 positions matching TRBD1. This CDR3 has 15 residues. The germline gives CDR1 LNHDA, CDR2 SQIVND (reference sequence). V was pared by 10 bases and J by 3 bases, with 11 bases of the junction left unmatched. CDR3 nucleotides: TGTGCCACTAGGGCCGGGACAGAGGACACCGGGGAGCTGTTTTTT. Amino acids: CATRAGTEDTGELFF.

The DNA of the CDR3 is TGCGCCAGCAGCCAAGATAGGATAGTTGGGTTCGGGGATACGCAGTATTTT. It encodes CASSQDRIVGFGDTQYF. This chain connects TRBV4-3 to TRBJ2-3; D call uncertain. V lost 0 bases and J lost 6, with 19 bases in between. CDR3 length equals 17 residues. In germline, CDR1 is LGHNA, CDR2 YSLEER.

The chain joins TRBV7-9 to TRBJ2-1, with 12 bases fitting TRBD2. The CDR3 consists of 16 residues. The junction had 3 bases not matched to a gene; V was cut back by 5 bases and J by 1 base. Germline CDR1 SEHNR, CDR2 FQNEAQ (reference sequence). CDR3 sequence: CASSQTSGRSYNEQFF. CDR3 DNA sequence: TGTGCCAGCAGCCAGACTAGCGGGAGATCCTACAATGAGCAGTTCTTC.

The chain has TRBV2 and TRBJ2-3; TRBD2 matches at 13 bases. The CDR3 runs to 18 residues. The V gene end was trimmed by 1 base and the J gene end by 4 bases; junction bases not matched to a gene: 8. Looked up from germline, CDR1 is SNHLY and CDR2 is FYNNEI. CDR3 sequence: CASSEGTSGRGWADTQYF. DNA of the CDR3: TGTGCCAGCAGTGAAGGGACTAGCGGGAGAGGATGGGCAGATACGCAGTATTTT.